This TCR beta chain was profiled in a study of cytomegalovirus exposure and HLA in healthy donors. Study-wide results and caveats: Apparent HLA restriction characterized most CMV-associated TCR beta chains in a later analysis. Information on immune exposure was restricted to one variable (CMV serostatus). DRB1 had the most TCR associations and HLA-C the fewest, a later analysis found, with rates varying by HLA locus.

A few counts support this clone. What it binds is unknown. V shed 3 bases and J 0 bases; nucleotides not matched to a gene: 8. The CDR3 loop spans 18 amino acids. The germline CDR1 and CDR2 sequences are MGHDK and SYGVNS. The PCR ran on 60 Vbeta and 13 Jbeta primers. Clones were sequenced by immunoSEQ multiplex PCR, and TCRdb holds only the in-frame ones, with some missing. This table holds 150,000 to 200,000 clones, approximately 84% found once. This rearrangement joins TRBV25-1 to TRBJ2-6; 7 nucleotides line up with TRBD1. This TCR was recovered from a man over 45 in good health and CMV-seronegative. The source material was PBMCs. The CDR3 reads CASSDWSGTVSGANVLTF. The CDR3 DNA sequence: TGTGCCAGCAGTGATTGGTCGGGGACAGTCTCTGGGGCCAACGTCCTGACTTTC.